The 7 T cell receptor beta chains below were found in one sample sequenced in a study of T cell clonality in common variable immunodeficiency. TCRdb keeps only in-frame clones here, not all; method: immunoSEQ multiplex PCR. This sample carries 35,000 to 55,000 clones, none of them present only once. The specimen sequenced was peripheral blood mononuclear cells. These receptors originate from a person between 18 and 75 years old in good health.

This clone was detected many times. A much larger clone differs from this one at a single base, so this may be a read error. The sequenced fragment ends 3 residues before the CDR3 boundary, so the rest is inferred from the germline J gene. The chain uses TRBV20-1 and TRBJ2-4; D possibly corresponds to TRBD1 (6 bases). CDR1 is DFQATT and CDR2 is SNEGSKA in the germline V gene (reference sequence). This CDR3 spans 14 amino acids. Incomplete CDR3 DNA: TGCAGTGCTTTCCACAGGGTTGGAGAAGAGACT. Its translation: CSAFHRVGEET. The CDR3 in full is CSAFHRVGEETQYF.

The table lists this clone with many counts. The read comes to an end 3 residues before the CDR3 does, leaving the germline J gene to fill in the end. The genes are TRBV27 and TRBJ2-1; 9 bases are a match to TRBD2. CDR1 is MNHEY and CDR2 is SMNVEV in the germline V gene (reference sequence). The CDR3 loop spans 15 amino acids. The V and J ends lost 2 bases and 5 bases, in that order; junction bases with no gene match: 4. CDR3 DNA (partial): TGTGCCAGCAGTTTAGTGGCGGGAGGGAACAATGAG. Translated, it gives CASSLVAGGNNE. The full CDR3 sequence reads CASSLVAGGNNEQFF.

This clone was picked up many times. The read terminates 3 residues ahead of where the CDR3 ends, so the germline J gene completes it. The V gene is TRBV18, the J gene TRBJ2-4; the match to TRBD1 covers 11 bases. V shed 1 base and J 5 bases; nucleotides not matched to a gene: 1. CDR3 length equals 15 residues. Looked up from germline, CDR1 is KGHSH and CDR2 is LQKENI. The CDR3 loop reads CASSPLGQGENIQYF. The covered CDR3 bases are TGTGCCAGCTCACCACTGGGACAGGGGGAAAACATT.

The sample holds many counts of this clone. The read terminates 3 residues before the CDR3 end, so the remaining end is supplied by the germline J gene. The chain is built from TRBV5-1 and TRBJ1-1; D perhaps matches TRBD1 (6 bases). From germline, CDR1 is SGHRS and CDR2 YFSETQ. The CDR3 is 13 amino acids. The CDR3 DNA, read in part, is TGCGCCAGCAGCTTCGGACACAGGGCCGAA. Protein product: CASSFGHRAE. The complete CDR3 protein is CASSFGHRAEAFF.

This clone occurred many times. The read finishes 3 residues shy of the CDR3 end, and the germline J gene is used to complete it. V and J are TRBV2 and TRBJ2-5; TRBD2 might be the D (5 bases). The CDR3 covers 13 residues. Germline assignment: CDR1 SNHLY and CDR2 FYNNEI. Trimming pared 8 bases from V and 5 bases from J, leaving 15 bases between. The CDR3 is CASRVGVLETQYF. CDR3 DNA, as far as it was read: TGTGCCAGCCGAGTCGGGGTTTTGGAGACC. The whole variable domain, remainder taken from reference TRBV2 and TRBJ2-5, is EPEVTQTPSHQVTQMGQEVILRCVPISNHLYFYWYRQILGQKVEFLVSFYNNEISEKSEIFDDQFSVERPDGSNFTLKIRSTKLEDSAMYFCASRVGVLETQYFGPGTRLLVL.

This clone occurred many times. The CDR3 end falls 3 residues outside the read, so it is completed with the germline J gene. The chain employs TRBV19 and TRBJ1-1; D possibly corresponds to TRBD1 (5 bases). The CDR3 runs to 13 residues. From germline, CDR1 is LNHDA and CDR2 SQIVND (reference sequence). The V end lost 10 bases, the J end lost 0 bases, and 12 bases lay between the germline ends. CDR3 DNA, as far as it was read: TGTGCCACTTCGACAGCGATGAACACTGAA. Its translation is CATSTAMNTE. The full CDR3 protein is CATSTAMNTEAFF.

Ten or more counts support this clone. The DNA ends 3 residues before the CDR3 does, and the rest of the CDR3 is filled in from the germline J gene. The chain couples TRBV7-8 to TRBJ2-7; 10 nucleotides agree with TRBD2. Germline-derived CDR1 and CDR2 are SGHVS and FQNEAQ. J was trimmed by 5 bases and V by 0 bases; bases with no gene match: 10. This CDR3 is 17 amino acids long. CDR3 DNA, as far as it was read: TGTGCCAGCAGCTTAGCCCCCGGGACTAGCGTTACCAACGAG. This gives the protein CASSLAPGTSVTNE. In full, the CDR3 is CASSLAPGTSVTNEQYF.